This TCR beta chain was sequenced in a study of cytomegalovirus exposure and HLA in healthy donors. Study overall: HLA-typed donors contributed some 77 million unique TCRs, which were held in an early data release.

With regard to this clone: The antigen remains undetermined.

Notes on the study in general: The authors excluded some V segments, including TRBV6-2 and TRBV6-3, as indistinguishable. CMV serostatus was the only recorded immune exposure for donors.

PCR employed 60 Vbeta and 13 Jbeta primers. Clones were sequenced by immunoSEQ multiplex PCR, and TCRdb holds only the in-frame ones, with some missing. This table has about 100,000 clones, around 80% appearing once. CDR3 length: 15 residues. With V trimmed by 4 bases and J by 8 bases, 9 bases remained unmatched. CDR1 and CDR2 (germline): SGHRS, YFSETQ. The V call is TRBV5-1, the J call TRBJ2-2; 9 positions agree with TRBD1. This TCR came from a male donor in good health and CMV-seropositive. The specimen sequenced was PBMCs. CDR3 region: CASSLWTGDRGELFF. The CDR3, as DNA: TGCGCCAGCAGCCTCTGGACAGGGGATCGTGGGGAGCTGTTTTTT.